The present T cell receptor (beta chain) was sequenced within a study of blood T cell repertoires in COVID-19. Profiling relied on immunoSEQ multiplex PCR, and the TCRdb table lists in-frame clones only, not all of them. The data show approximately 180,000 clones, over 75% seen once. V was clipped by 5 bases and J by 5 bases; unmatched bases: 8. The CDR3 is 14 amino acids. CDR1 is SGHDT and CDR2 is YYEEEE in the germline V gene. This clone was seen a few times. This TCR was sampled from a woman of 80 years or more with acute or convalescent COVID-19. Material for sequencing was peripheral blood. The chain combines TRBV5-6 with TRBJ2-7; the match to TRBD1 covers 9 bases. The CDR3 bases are TGTGCCAGCAGAGGACAGGGGACCTGGAACGAGCAGTACTTC. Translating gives CASRGQGTWNEQYF.